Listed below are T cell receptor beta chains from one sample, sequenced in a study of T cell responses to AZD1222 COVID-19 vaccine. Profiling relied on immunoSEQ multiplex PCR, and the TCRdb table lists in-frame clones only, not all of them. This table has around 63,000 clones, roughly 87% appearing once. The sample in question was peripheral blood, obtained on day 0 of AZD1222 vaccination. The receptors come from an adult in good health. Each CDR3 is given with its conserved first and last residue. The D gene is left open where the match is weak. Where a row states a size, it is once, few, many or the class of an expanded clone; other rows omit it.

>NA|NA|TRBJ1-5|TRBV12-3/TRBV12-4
CASSLWANQPQHF
TGTGCCAGCAGTTTATGGGCCAATCAGCCCCAGCATTTT
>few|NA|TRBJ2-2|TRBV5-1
CASSSRQSTGELFF
TGCGCCAGCAGCTCGAGACAGAGCACCGGGGAGCTGTTTTTT
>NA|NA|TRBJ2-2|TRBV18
CASSPASITGELFF
TGTGCCAGCTCACCGGCATCTATCACCGGGGAGCTGTTTTTT
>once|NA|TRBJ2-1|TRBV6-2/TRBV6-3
CASSYNSGAYNEQFF
TGTGCCAGCAGTTACAATTCGGGGGCCTACAATGAGCAGTTCTTC
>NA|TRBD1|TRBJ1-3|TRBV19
CASTVQGMVYSGNTIYF
TGTGCCAGTACGGTACAGGGGATGGTCTACTCTGGAAACACCATATATTTT
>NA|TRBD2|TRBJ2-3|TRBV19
CASSIGVAGGDTQYF
TGTGCCAGTAGTATTGGAGTAGCGGGGGGAGATACGCAGTATTTT
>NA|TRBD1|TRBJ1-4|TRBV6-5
CASSYNPGTGSELFF
TGTGCCAGCAGTTACAACCCCGGGACAGGGTCCGAACTGTTTTTT
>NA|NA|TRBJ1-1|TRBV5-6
CASSPDTSTEAFF
TGTGCCAGCAGCCCGGACACCTCCACTGAAGCTTTCTTT
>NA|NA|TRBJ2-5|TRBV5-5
CASSGVEGEFETQYF
TGTGCCAGCAGCGGAGTAGAGGGGGAGTTTGAGACCCAGTACTTC
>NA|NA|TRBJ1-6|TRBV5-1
CASSSGPTGSDSPLHF
TGCGCCAGCAGCTCGGGACCGACCGGGTCCGATTCACCCCTCCACTTT
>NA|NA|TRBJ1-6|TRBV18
CASSTSELSPLHF
TGTGCCAGCTCAACGTCGGAGTTATCACCCCTCCACTTT
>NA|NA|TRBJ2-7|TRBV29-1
CSVDLNKGGIRREQYF
TGCAGCGTTGACCTAAACAAAGGGGGAATTCGTCGGGAGCAGTACTTC
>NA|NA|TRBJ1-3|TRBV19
CASTPGPPTSGNTIYF
TGTGCCAGTACCCCGGGGCCGCCGACCTCTGGAAACACCATATATTTT
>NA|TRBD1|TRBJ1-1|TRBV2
CARRGQGSEAFF
TGTGCCCGTAGGGGACAGGGCAGCGAAGCTTTCTTT
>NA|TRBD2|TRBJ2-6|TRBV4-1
CASSQASGGSSGANVLTF
TGCGCCAGCAGCCAAGCATCGGGGGGGAGCTCTGGGGCCAACGTCCTGACTTTC
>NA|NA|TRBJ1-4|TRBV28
CASRPGGVNEKLFF
TGTGCCAGCAGGCCGGGGGGCGTTAATGAAAAACTGTTTTTT
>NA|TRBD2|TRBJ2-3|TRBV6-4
CASSDSYSGGSTDTQYF
TGTGCCAGCAGTGATTCCTATAGCGGGGGCAGCACAGATACGCAGTATTTT
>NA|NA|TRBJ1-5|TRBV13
CASSRRGQPQHF
TGTGCCAGCAGCCGCCGCGGTCAGCCCCAGCATTTT
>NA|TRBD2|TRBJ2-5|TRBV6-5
CASSYSGGMQETQYF
TGTGCCAGCAGTTACTCCGGGGGGATGCAAGAGACCCAGTACTTC
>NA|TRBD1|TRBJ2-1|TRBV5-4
CASSLDGTGAQYEQFF
TGTGCCAGCAGCTTGGACGGGACAGGGGCGCAATATGAGCAGTTCTTC
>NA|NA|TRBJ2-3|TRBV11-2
CASSLTHGTDTQYF
TGTGCCAGCAGCTTAACACATGGCACAGATACGCAGTATTTT
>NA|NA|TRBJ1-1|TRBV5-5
CASSLGTANRGTEAFF
TGTGCCAGCAGCCTCGGGACGGCGAATCGGGGGACTGAAGCTTTCTTT
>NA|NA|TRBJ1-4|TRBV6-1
CASSEGRIPFLVQLFF
TGTGCCAGCAGTGAAGGGCGGATCCCGTTTTTGGTGCAACTGTTTTTT
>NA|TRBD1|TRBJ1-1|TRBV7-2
CASNPTGWNTEAFF
TGTGCCAGCAACCCGACAGGGTGGAACACTGAAGCTTTCTTT
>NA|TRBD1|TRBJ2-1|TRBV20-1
CSASRAGGLRRDEQFF
TGCAGTGCGAGTAGGGCAGGGGGCTTACGCCGGGATGAGCAGTTCTTC
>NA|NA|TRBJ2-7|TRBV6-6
CASSSFYDEQYF
TGTGCCAGCAGCAGCTTCTACGACGAGCAGTACTTC
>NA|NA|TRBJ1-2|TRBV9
CASSVDPGTSGYTF
TGTGCCAGCAGCGTAGATCCTGGGACTAGCGGCTACACCTTC
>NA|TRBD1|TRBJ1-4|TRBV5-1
CASSLGPGQNEKLFF
TGCGCCAGCAGCTTGGGACCGGGACAGAATGAAAAACTGTTTTTT
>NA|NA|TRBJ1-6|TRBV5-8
CASSHGQARNSPLHF
TGTGCCAGCAGCCACGGCCAGGCCAGGAATTCACCCCTCCACTTT
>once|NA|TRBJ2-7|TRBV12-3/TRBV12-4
CASSTGLLYEQYF
TGTGCCAGCAGTACAGGCTTACTCTACGAGCAGTACTTC
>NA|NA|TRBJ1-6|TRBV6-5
CASSYEGGDNSPLHF
TGTGCCAGCAGTTACGAGGGTGGGGATAATTCACCCCTCCACTTT
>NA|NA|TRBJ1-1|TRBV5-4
CASSLGAEGPAGSEAFF
TGTGCCAGCAGCTTGGGGGCGGAGGGGCCGGCAGGCTCTGAAGCTTTCTTT
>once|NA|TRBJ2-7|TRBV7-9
CASSPEGLPYEQYF
TGTGCCAGCAGCCCAGAGGGACTGCCCTACGAGCAGTACTTC
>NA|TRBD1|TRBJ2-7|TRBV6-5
CASSFIPGTDYEQYF
TGTGCCAGCAGCTTTATTCCCGGGACAGACTACGAGCAGTACTTC
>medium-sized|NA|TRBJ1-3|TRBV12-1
CASSSRDSSGNTIYF
TGTGCCAGCAGCTCCCGGGACAGCTCTGGAAACACCATATATTTT
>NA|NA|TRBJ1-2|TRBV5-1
CASSLAWAPGSYYGYTF
TGCGCCAGCAGCTTGGCCTGGGCTCCGGGGAGCTACTATGGCTACACCTTC
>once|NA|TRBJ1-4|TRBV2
CASSDRGAGEKLFF
TGTGCCAGCAGTGATCGGGGGGCCGGTGAAAAACTGTTTTTT
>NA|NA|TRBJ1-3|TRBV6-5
CASSYLLGGSGNTIYF
TGTGCCAGCAGTTACTTACTCGGGGGCTCTGGAAACACCATATATTTT
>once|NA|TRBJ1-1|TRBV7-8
CASSLFNRDITGRTEAFF
TGTGCCAGCAGCTTATTTAATCGGGACATAACGGGCCGCACTGAAGCTTTCTTT
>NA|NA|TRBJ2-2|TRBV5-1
CASSPRTGDTGELFF
TGCGCCAGCAGCCCCCGGACGGGGGACACCGGGGAGCTGTTTTTT
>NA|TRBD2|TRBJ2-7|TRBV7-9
CASSSRGSGGISYEQYF
TGTGCCAGCAGCTCCCGGGGTAGCGGGGGGATCTCCTACGAGCAGTACTTC
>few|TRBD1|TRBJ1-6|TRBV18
CASSPVPGQGSRNSPLHF
TGTGCCAGCTCACCAGTCCCGGGACAGGGGTCCCGTAATTCACCCCTCCACTTT
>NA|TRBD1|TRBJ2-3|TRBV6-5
CASRETGTDTQYF
TGTGCCAGCAGGGAGACAGGGACAGATACGCAGTATTTT
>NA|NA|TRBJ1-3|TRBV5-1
CASSSTGQPSSGNTIYF
TGCGCCAGCAGCTCTACCGGCCAGCCGAGCTCTGGAAACACCATATATTTT
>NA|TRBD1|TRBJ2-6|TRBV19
CASSIDGILFGTGGTGANVLTF
TGTGCCAGTAGTATAGACGGGATCCTCTTCGGGACAGGAGGAACTGGGGCCAACGTCCTGACTTTC
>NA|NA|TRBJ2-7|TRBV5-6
CASSLSGLTYEQYF
TGTGCCAGCAGCTTGTCGGGCCTTACCTACGAGCAGTACTTC
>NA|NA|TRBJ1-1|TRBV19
CASSHMNTEAFF
TGTGCCAGCAGCCATATGAACACTGAAGCTTTCTTT
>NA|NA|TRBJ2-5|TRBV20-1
CSARVGETQYF
TGCAGTGCTAGAGTGGGCGAGACCCAGTACTTC